The TCR beta chain under discussion was sequenced for a study of T cell repertoires in cytomegalovirus infection. Only a few counts were recorded for this clonotype. What it recognizes is unknown. Germline loops: CDR1 SGHAT, CDR2 FQNNGV. This CDR3 has 17 residues. V shed 0 bases and J 0 bases; nucleotides not matched to a gene: 1. MiXCR, applied by TCRdb to the reads, yields one record per CDR3 protein. The data show a few hundred thousand distinct CDR3 sequences, roughly 28% seen once. This material consisted of cultured PBMCs, taken from culture after CMV antigen stimulation. This chain connects TRBV11-2 to TRBJ1-6; TRBD1 matches at 8 bases. The receptor's source is a human donor in good health (CMV status not recorded). Some clones in this sample may be carry-over from other donors' samples. CDR3: CASSLEGTGSYNSPLHF. The CDR3, as DNA: TGTGCCAGCAGCTTAGAAGGGACAGGCTCCTATAATTCACCCCTCCACTTT.